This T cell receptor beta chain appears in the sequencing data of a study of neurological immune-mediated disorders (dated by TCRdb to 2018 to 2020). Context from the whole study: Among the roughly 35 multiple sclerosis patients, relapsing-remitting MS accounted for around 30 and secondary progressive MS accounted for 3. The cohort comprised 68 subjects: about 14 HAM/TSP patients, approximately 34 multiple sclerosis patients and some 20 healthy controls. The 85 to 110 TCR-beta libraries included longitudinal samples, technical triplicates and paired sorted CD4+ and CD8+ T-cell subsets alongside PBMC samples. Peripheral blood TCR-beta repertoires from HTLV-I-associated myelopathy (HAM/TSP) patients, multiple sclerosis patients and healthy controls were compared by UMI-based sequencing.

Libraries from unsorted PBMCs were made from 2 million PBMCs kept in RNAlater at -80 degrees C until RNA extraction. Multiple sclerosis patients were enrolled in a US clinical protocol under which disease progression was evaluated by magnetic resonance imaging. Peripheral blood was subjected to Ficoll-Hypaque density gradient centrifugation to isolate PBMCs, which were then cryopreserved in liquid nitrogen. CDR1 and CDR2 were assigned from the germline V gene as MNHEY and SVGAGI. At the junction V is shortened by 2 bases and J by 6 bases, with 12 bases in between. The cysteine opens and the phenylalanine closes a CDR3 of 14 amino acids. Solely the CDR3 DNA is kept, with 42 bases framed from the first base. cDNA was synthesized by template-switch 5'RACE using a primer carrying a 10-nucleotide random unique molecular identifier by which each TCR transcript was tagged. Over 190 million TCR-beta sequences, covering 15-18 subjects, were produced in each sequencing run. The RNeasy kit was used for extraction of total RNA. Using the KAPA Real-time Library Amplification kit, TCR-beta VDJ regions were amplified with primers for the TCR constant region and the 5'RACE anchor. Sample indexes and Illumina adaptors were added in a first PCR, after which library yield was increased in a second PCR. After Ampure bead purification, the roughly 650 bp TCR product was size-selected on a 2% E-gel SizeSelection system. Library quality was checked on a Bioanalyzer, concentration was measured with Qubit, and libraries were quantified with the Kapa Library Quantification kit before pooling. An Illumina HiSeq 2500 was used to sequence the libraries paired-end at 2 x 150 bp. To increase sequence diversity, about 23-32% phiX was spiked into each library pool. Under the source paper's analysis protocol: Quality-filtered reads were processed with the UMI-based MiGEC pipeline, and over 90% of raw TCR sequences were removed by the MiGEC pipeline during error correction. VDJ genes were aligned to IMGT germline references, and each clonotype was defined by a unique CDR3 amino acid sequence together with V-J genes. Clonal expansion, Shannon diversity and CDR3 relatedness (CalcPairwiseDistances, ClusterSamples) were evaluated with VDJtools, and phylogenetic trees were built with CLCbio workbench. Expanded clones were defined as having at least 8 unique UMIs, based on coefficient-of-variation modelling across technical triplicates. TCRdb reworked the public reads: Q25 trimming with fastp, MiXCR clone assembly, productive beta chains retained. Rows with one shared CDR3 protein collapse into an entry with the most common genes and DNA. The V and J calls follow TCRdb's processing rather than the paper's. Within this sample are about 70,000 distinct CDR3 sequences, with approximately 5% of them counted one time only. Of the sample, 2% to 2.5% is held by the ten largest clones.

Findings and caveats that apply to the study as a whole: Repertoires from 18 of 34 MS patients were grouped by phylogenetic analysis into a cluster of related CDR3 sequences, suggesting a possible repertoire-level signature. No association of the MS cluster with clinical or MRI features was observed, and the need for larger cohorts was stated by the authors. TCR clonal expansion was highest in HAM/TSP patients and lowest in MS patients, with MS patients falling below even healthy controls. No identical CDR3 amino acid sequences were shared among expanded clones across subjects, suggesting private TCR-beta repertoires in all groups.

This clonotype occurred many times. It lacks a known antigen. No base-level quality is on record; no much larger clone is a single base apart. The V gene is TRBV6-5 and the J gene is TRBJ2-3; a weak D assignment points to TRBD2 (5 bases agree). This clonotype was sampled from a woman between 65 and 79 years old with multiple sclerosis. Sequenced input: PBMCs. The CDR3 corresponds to CASSYRGPGDTQYF. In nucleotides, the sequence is TGTGCCAGCAGTTACCGCGGGCCCGGGGATACGCAGTATTTT.